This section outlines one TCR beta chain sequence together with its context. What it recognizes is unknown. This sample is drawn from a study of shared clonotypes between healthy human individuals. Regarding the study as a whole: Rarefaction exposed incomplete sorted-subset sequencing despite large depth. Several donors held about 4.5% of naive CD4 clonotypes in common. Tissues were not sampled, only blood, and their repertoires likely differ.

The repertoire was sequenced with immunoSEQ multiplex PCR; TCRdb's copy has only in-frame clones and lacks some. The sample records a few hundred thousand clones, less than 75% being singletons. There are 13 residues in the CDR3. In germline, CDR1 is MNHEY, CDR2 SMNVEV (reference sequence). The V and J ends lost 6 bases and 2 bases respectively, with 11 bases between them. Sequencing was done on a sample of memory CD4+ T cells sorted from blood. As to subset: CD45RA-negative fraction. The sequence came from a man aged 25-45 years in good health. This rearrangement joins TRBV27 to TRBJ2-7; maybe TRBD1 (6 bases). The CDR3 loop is CASRRTVTYEQYF. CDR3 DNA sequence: TGTGCCAGCAGGAGGACAGTAACCTACGAGCAGTACTTC.